Below, 18 T cell receptor beta chains from the same sample are listed, as sequenced in a study of blood T cells in healthy people across ages. Alongside a J-beta primer mix, a sample-barcoded 5' primer served in a second PCR lasting about 7 to 11 cycles. TCRdb processed the 5' RACE reads anew with MiXCR; each CDR3 protein has one entry. The table has hundreds of thousands of distinct CDR3 sequences, around 50% seen once; the top ten hold roughly 24%. Sequences were obtained from blood. These receptors originate from a man between 35 and 55 years old in good health.

The chain couples TRBV7-2 to TRBJ2-1, with 10 bases lining up with TRBD2. The CDR3 has 15 residues. Trimming took 5 bases from V and 4 from J; bases not matched to a gene: 5. Germline CDR1 reads SGHTA; CDR2 reads FQGNSA. The CDR3 reads CASSTTSGSYNEQFF. The CDR3 nucleotides are TGTGCCAGCAGCACGACTAGCGGGTCTTACAATGAGCAGTTCTTC.

J is TRBJ2-3 and V is TRBV4-1; 7 positions agree with TRBD1. V was clipped by 4 bases and J by 0 bases; unmatched bases: 10. Germline assignment: CDR1 MGHRA and CDR2 YSYEKL. This CDR3 spans 17 amino acids. CDR3 sequence: CASSLRVPQGSTDTQYF. CDR3 DNA: TGCGCCAGCAGCCTAAGGGTTCCACAGGGGAGCACAGATACGCAGTATTTT.

This clonotype has a count of ten or more. This sequence joins TRBV6-1 and TRBJ2-5, with D possibly matching TRBD1 (6 bases). The CDR3 contains 15 residues. From germline, CDR1 is MNHNS and CDR2 SASEGT. Trimming left V 0 bases short and J 5 bases short, with 13 bases between. DNA for the CDR3: TGTGCCAGCAGTGAAGCGGTTACAGGGATGGAGACCCAGTACTTC. It specifies CASSEAVTGMETQYF.

A single count supports this clonotype. The chain couples TRBV29-1 to TRBJ1-2; D gene uncertain. Germline CDR1 SQVTM, CDR2 ANQGSEA. Trimming shortened V by 7 bases and J by 0 bases, and 9 bases separated the two germline ends. CDR3 length equals 12 residues. The CDR3 DNA is TGCAGCGGGGTGGGGACTAACTATGGCTACACCTTC. Translated: CSGVGTNYGYTF.

This clonotype has more than one count but fewer than ten. The rearrangement uses TRBV29-1 and TRBJ2-1, with TRBD2 identical over 8 bases. The CDR3 is 14 amino acids. The V gene end was trimmed by 0 bases and the J gene end by 6 bases; junction bases not matched to a gene: 4. The germline gives CDR1 SQVTM, CDR2 ANQGSEA. In DNA form, the CDR3 reads TGCAGCGTTGAAGATAAGCGGGAGCGCAATGAGCAGTTCTTC. This codes for CSVEDKRERNEQFF.

This clonotype was counted between two and nine times. The chain couples TRBV28 to TRBJ2-5, with 8 bases matching TRBD2. The germline CDR1 and CDR2 sequences are MDHEN and SYDVKM. The length of the CDR3 is 15 residues. J lost 13 bases, V lost 5 bases, and 18 bases had no gene match. The DNA of the CDR3 is TGTGCCAGCAGTCCTATAGCGGGAATCTCCCCCCCCTCGTACTTC. Translated: CASSPIAGISPPSYF.

The J gene is TRBJ2-6, the V gene TRBV5-1; either TRBD1 or TRBD2 may fit D (5 bases each). Trimming pared 0 bases from V and 4 bases from J, leaving 11 bases between. Looked up from germline, CDR1 is SGHRS and CDR2 is YFSETQ. CDR3 length: 16 residues. CDR3 bases: TGCGCCAGCAGCTTGGAGGGGACCGAGGGGGCCAACGTCCTGACTTTC. Translated: CASSLEGTEGANVLTF.

The V and J genes are TRBV12-3 or TRBV12-4 and TRBJ2-7; unclear D gene. The CDR3 runs 14 residues. V was clipped by 2 bases and J by 3 bases, with 11 bases between them. CDR3 DNA: TGTGCCAGCAGTTTATGGAACTTAGGCTACGAGCAGTACTTC. It is translated as CASSLWNLGYEQYF.

The chain carries TRBV30 and TRBJ1-1, with unresolved D. The CDR3 loop spans 14 amino acids. Germline-derived CDR1 and CDR2 are GTSNPN and SVGIG (reference sequence). V shed 4 bases and J shed 2 bases, with 14 bases lying between them. In nucleotides, the CDR3 is TGTGCCTGGACCGTAATTCGGGGAAACACTGAAGCTTTCTTT. Translating gives CAWTVIRGNTEAFF.

This clonotype was counted a single time. The CDR3 sequence is CASSQGRLGTDTQYF. The CDR3 DNA reads as TGTGCCAGCAGCCAAGGGCGGTTAGGCACAGATACGCAGTATTTT. J is TRBJ2-3 and V is TRBV3-1; the D is unclear. The germline V gene has CDR1 LGHDT and CDR2 YNNKEL (reference sequence). V was cut by 1 base and J by 1 base, with 9 bases left in between. The CDR3 spans 15 residues.

V is TRBV11-2 and J is TRBJ1-2; 8 nucleotides align to TRBD2. The J call is doubtful: the DNA matches TRBJ2-5 better. From germline, CDR1 is SGHAT and CDR2 FQNNGV. The CDR3 length is 15 residues. CDR3 DNA: TGTGCCAGCAACTCCGCCGGGACTAGTCAAGAGACCCAGTACTTC. This sequence encodes CASNSAGTSQETQYF.

DNA for the CDR3: TGTGCCAGCAGGACGGACGGCCATGCTGGCTACACCTTC. Translating gives CASRTDGHAGYTF. The rearrangement joins TRBV12-3 or TRBV12-4 to TRBJ1-2; unclear D gene. This CDR3 spans 13 amino acids. With 6 bases removed from V and 7 bases from J, the gap between germline ends came to 15 bases.

For this clonotype: Being one base from a much bigger clone, this may be a read error. V usage is TRBV7-2 and J usage is TRBJ2-7, with D possibly being TRBD1 (6 bases). Germline CDR1 and CDR2: SGHTA and FQGNSA. CDR3 length: 14 residues. The V end lost 5 bases, the J end lost 0 bases, and 11 bases lay between the germline ends. The CDR3 bases are TGTGCCAGCAGCGTAGACAGGCGCTCCTACGAGCAGTACTTC. This sequence encodes CASSVDRRSYEQYF.

This chain connects TRBV12-3 or TRBV12-4 to TRBJ2-1; 8 nucleotides line up with TRBD2. J gave up 3 bases and V 5 bases, and 3 bases lay outside the gene matches. CDR3 length: 14 residues. Written as DNA, the CDR3 is TGTGCCAGCAGTACCGGGACTAGCTACAATGAGCAGTTCTTC. Translation gives CASSTGTSYNEQFF.

This chain uses TRBV20-1 with TRBJ2-6; possibly TRBD2 for D (7 bases). The CDR3 consists of 13 residues. V was clipped by 5 bases and J by 10 bases, with 15 bases between them. CDR1 DFQATT and CDR2 SNEGSKA come from the germline V gene (reference sequence). In DNA, the CDR3 is TGCAGTGCTCCACTGGGAGGGGGGAACGTCCTGACTTTC. Protein product: CSAPLGGGNVLTF.

This clonotype was detected only once. The gene calls are TRBV20-1 and TRBJ2-6; 8 bases map to TRBD2. J was trimmed by 0 bases and V by 6 bases; bases with no gene match: 7. The germline CDR1 and CDR2 sequences are DFQATT and SNEGSKA (reference sequence). This CDR3 comprises 16 residues. CDR3 region: CSAEGSGTSGANVLTF. The CDR3 DNA reads TGCAGTGCCGAGGGTAGCGGGACCTCTGGGGCCAACGTCCTGACTTTC.

CDR3 DNA: TGTGCCAGCAGTTACGAGTGGGACAGAGATACGCAGTATTTT. It codes for CASSYEWDRDTQYF. The chain links TRBV6-2 or TRBV6-3 to TRBJ2-3; 7 bases map to TRBD1. Germline V lookup: CDR1 MNHEY, CDR2 SVGEGT. The V segment lost 2 bases and the J segment 5 bases; nucleotides outside the gene matches: 4. This CDR3 spans 14 amino acids.

The gene calls are TRBV11-3 and TRBJ2-6; D tentatively fits TRBD1 or TRBD2 (6 bases each). CDR3 length: 19 amino acids. V was cut by 5 bases and J by 0 bases, with 20 bases left in between. Germline CDR1 and CDR2: SGHNT and YENEEA. CDR3 DNA: TGTGCCAGCAGCAACTGGGGCGGGGACACCGGCTCTGGGGCCAACGTCCTGACTTTC. It specifies CASSNWGGDTGSGANVLTF. Full variable domain (outside the CDR3, taken from reference TRBV11-3 and TRBJ2-6): EAGVVQSPRYKIIEKKQPVAFWCNPISGHNTLYWYLQNLGQGPELLIRYENEEAVDDSQLPKDRFSAERLKGVDSTLKIQPAELGDSAVYLCASSNWGGDTGSGANVLTFGAGSRLTVL.